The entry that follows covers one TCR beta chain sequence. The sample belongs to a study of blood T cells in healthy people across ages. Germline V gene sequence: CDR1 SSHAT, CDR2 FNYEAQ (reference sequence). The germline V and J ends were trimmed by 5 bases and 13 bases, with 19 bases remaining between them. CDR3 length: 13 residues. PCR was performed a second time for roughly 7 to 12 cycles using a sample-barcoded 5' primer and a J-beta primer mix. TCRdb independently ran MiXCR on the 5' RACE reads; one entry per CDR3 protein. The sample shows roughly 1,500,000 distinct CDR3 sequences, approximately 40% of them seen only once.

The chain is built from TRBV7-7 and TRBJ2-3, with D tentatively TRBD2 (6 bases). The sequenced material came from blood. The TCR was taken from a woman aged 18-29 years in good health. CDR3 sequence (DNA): TGTGCCAGCAGCCAAGGGCCAGACTCTAGCGAGTATTTT. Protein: CASSQGPDSSEYF.